Following are 9 T cell receptor beta chains from one sample sequenced in a study of neurological immune-mediated disorders. TCRdb reprocessed the 5' RACE reads via MiXCR and lists one record per CDR3 protein. The data contain some 76,000 distinct CDR3 sequences, around 3% of them singletons. The sequencing input was PBMCs. The receptors were sampled from a woman between 50 and 59 years old with multiple sclerosis.

This clonotype was recorded many times. The CDR3 DNA is TGCAGTGCTAGAGGGGTTGTTTCGGGCACTGAAGCTTTCTTT. Encoded protein: CSARGVVSGTEAFF. This chain uses TRBV20-1 with TRBJ1-1; unclear D gene. The CDR3 is made up of 14 amino acids. Germline-derived CDR1 and CDR2 are DFQATT and SNEGSKA (reference sequence). Trimming cost V 1 base and J 4 bases, with 13 bases left between them.

This clonotype appeared a few times. The J gene is TRBJ2-3, the V gene TRBV18; D gene unclear. With 1 base removed from V and 0 bases from J, the gap between germline ends came to 5 bases. The germline gives CDR1 KGHSH, CDR2 LQKENI. The CDR3 length is 14 residues. CDR3 sequence (DNA): TGTGCCAGCTCACCACTAGACAGCACAGATACGCAGTATTTT. It encodes CASSPLDSTDTQYF.

The J gene is TRBJ2-6, the V gene TRBV6-2 or TRBV6-3; 12 positions match TRBD1. CDR1 and CDR2 from the germline V gene are MNHEY and SVGEGT. Trimming took 10 bases from V and 1 from J; bases not matched to a gene: 8. The CDR3 is made up of 17 amino acids. The CDR3 region has the DNA TGTGCCACCAATTCGGGACAGGGGGCGTCTGGGGCCAACGTCCTGACTTTC. Translated: CATNSGQGASGANVLTF.

At least ten counts were recorded for this clonotype. CDR3 loop: CASSLETGGAFSTEAFF. The CDR3 DNA sequence: TGCGCCAGCAGCTTGGAGACAGGGGGCGCGTTTAGTACTGAAGCTTTCTTT. V and J are TRBV5-1 and TRBJ1-1; 10 bases fit TRBD1. V gave up 0 bases and J gave up 5 bases; unmatched junction bases: 10. This CDR3 comprises 17 residues. The germline V gene has CDR1 SGHRS and CDR2 YFSETQ.

This clonotype was seen repeatedly, ten times or more. This chain links TRBV7-2 with TRBJ1-2; no reliable D call. The CDR3 spans 12 residues. Germline-derived CDR1 and CDR2 are SGHTA and FQGNSA. V was shortened by 2 bases and J by 10 bases, with 11 bases between the two germline ends. CDR3 DNA sequence: TGTGCCAGCAGCTTACTCGGCGCTTACTACACCTTC. It specifies CASSLLGAYYTF.

The chain is built from TRBV20-1 and TRBJ1-1, with D perhaps matching TRBD1 (5 bases). The V gene's germline CDR1 is DFQATT and CDR2 SNEGSKA (reference sequence). The germline V and J ends were trimmed by 0 bases and 5 bases, with 7 bases remaining between them. This CDR3 contains 12 residues. The CDR3 nucleotides read TGCAGTGCTAGAGAAGGGGAAACTGAAGCTTTCTTT. Its translation: CSAREGETEAFF.

This clonotype was counted many times. This chain joins TRBV5-1 and TRBJ1-1; 11 nucleotides align to TRBD1. V was clipped by 3 bases and J by 4 bases; unmatched bases: 2. Germline CDR1 and CDR2: SGHRS and YFSETQ. The CDR3 is made up of 14 amino acids. Here the CDR3 reads CASSWGTGGTEAFF. CDR3 nucleotide sequence: TGCGCCAGCAGCTGGGGGACAGGGGGCACTGAAGCTTTCTTT.

This clonotype was seen repeatedly, ten times or more. The chain combines TRBV7-2 with TRBJ2-2; a weak D match, TRBD1 (5 bases). Per germline, CDR1 SGHTA and CDR2 FQGNSA. This CDR3 is built from 14 residues. The germline V and J ends were trimmed by 7 bases and 5 bases, with 14 bases remaining between them. In nucleotides, the CDR3 is TGTGCCAGCACCCCGGTACAGGCTACCGGGGAGCTGTTTTTT. As protein: CASTPVQATGELFF.

Concerning this clonotype: The junction departs from the called germline gene at one end, perhaps through a read error. The chain links TRBV7-7 to TRBJ1-3, with no clear D. Germline V gene sequence: CDR1 SSHAT, CDR2 FNYEAQ (reference sequence). This CDR3 is built from 15 residues. The CDR3 coding sequence is TGTGCTAGCAGCTTAGTGTGCAACTCTGGAAACACCATATATTTT. Protein product: CASSLVCNSGNTIYF. Full variable domain (rest looked up from reference TRBV7-7 and TRBJ1-3): GAGVSQSPRYKVTKRGQDVTLRCDPISSHATLYWYQQALGQGPEFLTYFNYEAQPDKSGLPSDRFSAERPEGSISTLTIQRTEQRDSAMYRCASSLVCNSGNTIYFGEGSWLTVV.